This T cell receptor beta chain was identified during a study of blood T cell repertoires in COVID-19. Overall study context: Samples taken during acute and convalescent COVID-19 were collected in the United States, Italy and Spain. T cells, B-cell-depleted T cells, or PBMCs provided the cDNA or gDNA that served as material.

As originally analysed: Amplification of reference gene primers provided the estimated nucleated cell counts. TCRdb's table, derived via immunoSEQ multiplex PCR, lists solely in-frame clones and lacks some. That table is the source of V, J and clone size, and D and trimming were worked out from the DNA. The data contain roughly 64,000 clones, 80% to 95% of them singletons. This CDR3 is built from 18 residues. Germline loops: CDR1 SQVTM, CDR2 ANQGSEA. Deletions cut 4 bases from V and 0 bases from J, with 19 bases between. V gene TRBV29-1 combines with J gene TRBJ2-6; D uncertain. The material sequenced was peripheral blood. This receptor was obtained from a woman aged 80 or over with active COVID-19. The CDR3 sequence: CSVAPLASFGSGANVLTF. The CDR3 bases are TGCAGCGTTGCCCCTTTGGCAAGTTTTGGCTCTGGGGCCAACGTCCTGACTTTC.